Listed below are T cell receptor beta chains from one sample, sequenced in a study of immune evolution from preneoplasia to lung adenocarcinoma. Libraries were prepared by immunoSEQ multiplex PCR; TCRdb keeps only in-frame clonotypes and omits some of them. The repertoire includes 37,000 or so clones, roughly 74% of them detected once, and roughly 6.6% sits in the top ten. The sequencing input was FFPE invasive lung adenocarcinoma tissue. All receptors come from a person aged 55 to 75 with lung adenocarcinoma. The CDR3 runs from the conserved cysteine through the conserved F or W. Fields, in order: J gene, D gene, V gene, CDR3 protein. The D gene is left open where the match is weak.

>TRBJ2-7|TRBD1|TRBV4-2
CASSLGQGSRVEQYF
>TRBJ2-1|-|TRBV18
CASSPGQMNEQFF
>TRBJ2-3|-|TRBV5-4
CASSLSTDTQYF
>TRBJ2-1|TRBD1|TRBV29-1
CSVEAGTGNHEQFF
>TRBJ1-1|-|TRBV11-3
CASSPVGTEAFF
>TRBJ1-2|-|TRBV27
CASSDLDGHYGYTF
>TRBJ1-1|TRBD1|TRBV7-8
CASSLATGLNTEAFF
>TRBJ2-1|-|TRBV5-1
CASSPGTFDYNEQFF
>TRBJ2-7|-|TRBV6-5
CASSAGVEQYF
>TRBJ2-7|-|TRBV4-2
CASSQGATNRESYEQYF
>TRBJ2-1|-|TRBV6-4
CASSDSSSSGEQFF
>TRBJ2-5|-|TRBV18
CASSPPSGEETQYF
>TRBJ1-5|-|TRBV18
CASSPSANSNQPQHF
>TRBJ1-1|-|TRBV10-3
CAISGLLNTEAFF
>TRBJ2-1|-|TRBV7-9
CASSVRINEQFF
>TRBJ2-3|TRBD2|TRBV19
CASSRGGSTDTQYF
>TRBJ2-1|-|TRBV7-2
CASRGGTYNEQFF
>TRBJ1-1|-|TRBV29-1
CSVVGESTEAFF
>TRBJ1-2|TRBD1|TRBV7-9
CASSRGTADGYTF
>TRBJ1-4|TRBD1|TRBV11-2
CASSLDRGYEKLFF
>TRBJ2-3|TRBD2|TRBV6-1
CASSDRGSGGGTDTQYF
>TRBJ2-7|TRBD2|TRBV6-5
CASSYSGLAYEQYF
>TRBJ2-7|TRBD1|TRBV6-1
CASSTVPGQPYEQYF
>TRBJ2-7|-|TRBV7-9
CASSPRPASYEQYF
>TRBJ2-1|-|TRBV20-1
CSAPDRFEQFF
>TRBJ2-1|TRBD2|TRBV10-1
CASSLSGSRNEQFF
>TRBJ1-5|TRBD1|TRBV6-5
CASRDRGEDQPQHF
>TRBJ1-2|-|TRBV5-3
CARRGESREGYGYTF
>TRBJ2-7|-|TRBV27
CASSNRQTSSYEQYF
>TRBJ2-2|-|TRBV30
CAWSPRGEGAATGELFF
>TRBJ2-1|TRBD1|TRBV5-1
CASSHGQGPGDEQFF
>TRBJ2-7|TRBD1|TRBV5-4
CASSSGTAVEQYF
>TRBJ2-3|TRBD1|TRBV5-8
CASSSTPGQGTDTQYF
>TRBJ2-5|TRBD2|TRBV11-2
CASSYHVPGLAGQETQYF
>TRBJ1-5|-|TRBV10-2
CASSEVQGNQPQHF
>TRBJ1-5|TRBD1|TRBV19
CASSMGTGGSWKPQHF
>TRBJ2-1|TRBD2|TRBV28
CASSDHDSGRAEQFF
>TRBJ2-7|TRBD2|TRBV5-1
CASSFLAGGGEQYF
>TRBJ2-2|TRBD2|TRBV6-6
CASTRSGSAGELFF
>TRBJ1-4|-|TRBV9
CASSADPAGKLFF
>TRBJ2-3|TRBD2|TRBV2
CATGGAGASDTQYF
>TRBJ2-1|-|TRBV6-1
CASSEALRGSAAANEQFF
>TRBJ2-1|-|TRBV4-2
CASRWGVNGYEQFF
>TRBJ1-1|-|TRBV20-1
CSAYRITEAFF
>TRBJ2-1|TRBD2|TRBV7-8
CASRTSGNEQFF
>TRBJ2-7|-|TRBV7-1
CASSLSVGTASYEQYF
>TRBJ1-5|-|TRBV9
CASSAGDTNQPQHF
>TRBJ2-1|-|TRBV12-5
CASGPSSGPNEQFF
>TRBJ2-1|TRBD1|TRBV7-2
CASSIRQGIYNEQFF
>TRBJ1-4|-|TRBV11-2
CASSRKWTDHSNEKLFF
>TRBJ2-1|-|TRBV10-2
CASSEIQGSGNEQFF
>TRBJ2-3|TRBD2|TRBV2
CASSSGLAGGPGRRDTQYF
>TRBJ2-7|TRBD1|TRBV30
CAYSRDRDSSRYF
>TRBJ1-5|-|TRBV28
CASSDRRGSQPQHF
>TRBJ2-2|TRBD2|TRBV11-3
CASSFGGSPGELFF
>TRBJ1-2|TRBD1|TRBV5-1
CASSLGTDLSIGYTF
>TRBJ2-6|-|TRBV28
CASSLGHRSGANVLTF
>TRBJ2-1|TRBD2|TRBV29-1
CSVEGTLGGRYNEQFF
>TRBJ2-1|-|TRBV5-1
CASSLDAGAYNEQFF